This T cell receptor (beta chain) was sequenced during a study of T cells in Graves' hyperthyroidism and ophthalmopathy (dated by TCRdb to between 2019 and 2020). Looking at the study overall: Peripheral blood was sampled at the time of initial diagnosis, prior to any treatment. To identify TCR V-J signatures that set the groups apart, the researchers used a discovery cohort of 95 to 100 patients, made up of around 40 with Graves' ophthalmopathy and about 55 with stable Graves' hyperthyroidism. An independent validation cohort of under 20 hyperthyroidism patients and 17 patients who later progressed to ophthalmopathy tested prospective prediction of ophthalmopathy. The 85 to 100 discovery patients were randomly split 7:3 into training and test sets. Thyroid tissue and blood T-cell repertoires from six Graves' hyperthyroidism patients were also compared in the study. Once sampling was done, hyperthyroidism patients were given methimazole at a starting dose of 30 mg daily, whereas ophthalmopathy patients were given high-dose intravenous methylprednisolone. The paper reports TCR Vbeta CDR3 sequencing of 130 to 150 peripheral blood samples: around 41 ophthalmopathy, fewer than 85 hyperthyroidism and roughly 17 progressor patients. The full study reports these points: No statistical method was used to set the sample size in advance, and investigators knew the group allocation. During validation, the model predicted progression to ophthalmopathy a median of roughly six months ahead of onset, with around 71% sensitivity and 72.22% specificity. A 13 V-J signature model separated ophthalmopathy from stable hyperthyroidism, with around 91% sensitivity and roughly 84% specificity in cross-validation and 80%/75% in testing. Most expanded thyroid clonotypes (frequency above 0.001) were also detected in blood, suggesting blood repertoires may reflect thyroid immune responses.

Amplification of TCR beta CDR3 regions was carried out from RNA transcripts. A first-round RT-PCR of the TCR CDR3 used the HTBI primer set with the Qiagen OneStep RT-PCR kit. Libraries were constructed in a second round of multiplex PCR, after which size selection and purification were performed. Sequencing of the libraries was done on an Illumina HiSeq2000 using paired-end 100 bp reads. In the original analysis: SOAPnuke was used to process the raw data, with reads discarded if the reads contained adapters or uncalled bases, had a mean Phred below 15, or lacked an exact constant-primer or identifier match. COPE v1.2.5 was used to merge the high-quality paired reads, and each unique nucleotide sequence was defined as a clonotype. MiTCR v1.1 was used to align clonotypes to the IMGT TRBV, TRBD and TRBJ reference segments. Analysis was restricted to V-J combinations with a frequency above 0.0001, which covered 98% to 99.2% of repertoires. The TCS score was defined as the ratio of F50 (clonal expansion) to E x V (chaos), calculated using BLOSUM62-based TCRdist between CDR3 peptides within each V-J. Welch's t-statistics and random forest reduced roughly 500 V-J features to about 13, which were used in a naive Bayes classifier (R e1071). TCRdb took the public reads, trimmed them with fastp at Q25, ran MiXCR for clone calling and kept in-frame beta chains. Records with the same CDR3 protein are collapsed into one entry carrying the most frequent genes and DNA. TCRdb's processing, not the authors', yielded these V and J calls. In all, the sample holds a few hundred thousand distinct CDR3 sequences, and around a sixth of those were seen once. The ten largest clones represent about 53% of the sample.

A patient counted as having stable Graves' hyperthyroidism if no progression to ophthalmopathy occurred over 18 months of follow-up. Hyperthyroidism patients were newly diagnosed, with disease duration under 2 months, and aged 18 to 65 years. The study excluded patients with uncontrolled infections, other autoimmune diseases, pregnancy or lactation. Diagnoses were based on clinical symptoms, serum thyroxine and TRAb, thyroid ultrasound and orbital computed tomography. PBMCs were separated from 8 to 10 ml of fresh peripheral blood using Ficoll-Paque density gradient centrifugation. Trizol reagent was used to extract total RNA, and RNA quality was then checked on an Agilent 2100 Bioanalyzer. To note about this clonotype: It has no known antigen specificity. Per-nucleotide qualities are absent, and no much larger clonotype sits a single base away.

V drops 0 bases and J drops 5 bases, leaving 13 bases in between. From its cysteine to its phenylalanine, the CDR3 spans 15 amino acids. CDR3 DNA is the only sequence kept; it has 45 bases, read in frame from the first base. The germline V gene yields MNHEY for CDR1 and SVGAGI for CDR2. Sequenced: blood. The sequence links TRBV6-5 to TRBJ1-2; a tentative D match to TRBD1 spans 6 bases. This sequence originates from a woman aged 45-65 years with Graves' hyperthyroidism. The encoded CDR3 is CASSYSTGAEYGYTF. The DNA sequence is given as TGTGCCAGCAGTTACTCGACAGGAGCTGAATATGGCTACACCTTC.